These 29 T cell receptor beta chains came from one sample sequenced in a study of blood T cell repertoires in COVID-19. Produced via immunoSEQ multiplex PCR; TCRdb's table is partial and in-frame only. In the table there are around 210,000 clones, 84% of which are singletons. The sequenced sample was peripheral blood. The source is a woman aged 80 or over with COVID-19, enrolled during active disease.

This chain uses TRBV5-6 with TRBJ1-5; perhaps TRBD1 as D (5 bases). Between the trimmed V and J ends, which lost 0 bases and 2 bases, there was a span of 9 bases. The CDR3 loop spans 15 amino acids. Germline V gene lookup returns CDR1 SGHDT and CDR2 YYEEEE. CDR3 loop: CASSLGQGGNQPQHF. CDR3 bases: TGTGCCAGCAGCTTGGGGCAGGGTGGCAATCAGCCCCAGCATTTT.

CDR3 region: CASSPVSNQPQHF. The CDR3 DNA follows: TGTGCCAGCAGTCCAGTCAGCAATCAGCCCCAGCATTTT. This rearrangement joins TRBV3-1 (or the pseudogene TRBV3-2) to TRBJ1-5; D not certain. Germline CDR1 reads LGHDT; CDR2 reads YNNKEL (reference sequence). The CDR3 has 13 amino acids. V lost 6 bases and J 1 base, leaving 7 bases between the germline ends.

The chain has TRBV13 and TRBJ1-1, with D perhaps matching TRBD1 (6 bases). Trimming took 4 bases from V and 6 from J, leaving 27 bases between them. CDR3 length: 18 residues. The germline CDR1 and CDR2 sequences are PRHDT and FYEKMQ (reference sequence). CDR3 in amino acids: CASSSRSTGWGIGAEAFF. The CDR3 DNA sequence: TGTGCCAGCAGCTCCCGATCTACAGGGTGGGGGATTGGTGCTGAAGCTTTCTTT. The full variable domain, with the rest looked up from reference TRBV13 and TRBJ1-1, is AAGVIQSPRHLIKEKRETATLKCYPIPRHDTVYWYQQGPGQDPQFLISFYEKMQSDKGSIPDRFSAQQFSDYHSELNMSSLELGDSALYFCASSSRSTGWGIGAEAFFGQGTRLTVV.

The chain carries TRBV9 and TRBJ1-3; possible D gene TRBD1, 6 bases. This CDR3 spans 15 amino acids. V was cut by 1 base and J by 2 bases, with 10 bases left in between. CDR1 and CDR2 from the germline V gene are SGDLS and YYNGEE. DNA for the CDR3: TGTGCCAGCAGCGTACAGGGGATAACTGGAAACACCATATATTTT. This codes for CASSVQGITGNTIYF.

V is TRBV25-1 and J is TRBJ2-1; TRBD2 matches 14 bases. The V and J ends lost 4 bases and 6 bases, in that order; junction bases with no gene match: 2. Per germline, CDR1 MGHDK and CDR2 SYGVNS. The CDR3 runs 15 residues. CDR3 DNA: TGTGCCAGCAGTGCGACTAGCGGGAGGGTCAATGAGCAGTTCTTC. Amino acids: CASSATSGRVNEQFF.

The chain carries TRBV7-9 and TRBJ1-6, with a possible D match to TRBD1 (6 bases). The CDR3 sequence is 17 residues long. CDR1 is SEHNR, CDR2 FQNEAQ, per germline (reference sequence). Trimming took off 2 bases at V and 4 bases at J, with 15 bases between the two ends. The CDR3 loop is CASSLPPGTPYNSPLHF. The CDR3 coding sequence is TGTGCCAGCAGCTTACCACCAGGGACACCTTATAATTCACCCCTCCACTTT.

This clone was observed a few times. This sequence joins TRBV10-3 and TRBJ2-3; 7 bases map to TRBD2. V shed 6 bases, J shed 4 bases, and the junction held 10 bases outside the gene matches. Looked up from germline, CDR1 is ENHRY and CDR2 is SYGVKD. The CDR3 is 15 amino acids. The CDR3 reads CAIRSGGGLADTQYF. CDR3 in DNA: TGTGCCATCAGAAGTGGGGGGGGATTGGCAGATACGCAGTATTTT.

The chain links TRBV18 to TRBJ2-1; 11 bases are shared with TRBD2. The CDR3 loop spans 16 amino acids. In germline, CDR1 is KGHSH, CDR2 LQKENI. Trimming removed 3 bases from V and 0 bases from J; junction bases left unmatched: 1. CDR3 DNA: TGTGCCAGCTCACCCACTAGCGGGAGCTCCTACAATGAGCAGTTCTTC. Translated, it gives CASSPTSGSSYNEQFF.

On this clone: Its ends do not fully match the called genes, so a read error is possible. The rearrangement links TRBV4-1 to TRBJ2-7, with TRBD1 matching over 7 bases. In germline, CDR1 is MGHRA, CDR2 YSYEKL. The CDR3 loop spans 15 amino acids. DNA of the CDR3: TGCGCCAGCAGCCCGACGAGGACAGGTACCTACGGGCAGTACTTC. Amino acids: CASSPTRTGTYGQYF.

Note on this clone: Other nucleotide sequences from this sample produce the same CDR3. V gene TRBV9 combines with J gene TRBJ2-3; 9 bases agree with TRBD2. Germline CDR1 reads SGDLS; CDR2 reads YYNGEE. The CDR3 loop spans 15 amino acids. The J segment lost 1 base and the V segment lost 0 bases, leaving 0 bases of the junction unmatched. CDR3 sequence: CASSVGTSGTDTQYF. The CDR3 DNA reads as TGTGCCAGCAGCGTAGGGACTAGCGGCACAGATACGCAGTATTTT.

This clone was counted between two and nine times. The rearrangement links TRBV7-6 to TRBJ2-3; 9 bases line up with TRBD2. V trimming: 6 bases; J trimming: 2 bases; junction bases outside the gene matches: 15. This CDR3 region has 18 residues. Looked up from germline, CDR1 is SGHVS and CDR2 is FNYEAQ. CDR3 amino acids: CASSTTSGTSRVTDTQYF. As DNA, the CDR3 is TGTGCCAGCAGTACAACCTCCGGGACTAGCAGGGTCACAGATACGCAGTATTTT.

The genes are TRBV10-3 and TRBJ1-1, with TRBD1 as a possible D gene (5 bases). CDR1 ENHRY and CDR2 SYGVKD come from the germline V gene. Between the trimmed V and J ends, which lost 0 bases and 11 bases, there was a span of 13 bases. The CDR3 runs 13 residues. The CDR3 is CAISESAGRGAFF. DNA for the CDR3: TGTGCCATCAGTGAGTCGGCGGGACGCGGGGCTTTCTTT.

The rearrangement joins TRBV6-5 to TRBJ2-7, with 9 bases matching TRBD2. Per the germline V gene, CDR1 is MNHEY and CDR2 is SVGAGI. This CDR3 contains 14 residues. Trimming cost V 8 bases and J 5 bases; bases outside gene matches: 10. The CDR3 nucleotides are TGTGCCAGCGCTAGGGGACTAGCAGTACACGAGCAGTACTTC. This encodes CASARGLAVHEQYF.

The gene calls are TRBV4-2 and TRBJ2-3; tentatively, D is TRBD1 (6 bases). The V gene lost 0 bases and the J gene lost 6 bases, with 7 bases spanning the gap. The CDR3 runs to 13 residues. Germline V CDR1 and CDR2: LGHNA, YNFKEQ. CDR3 sequence (DNA): TGTGCCAGCAGCCAAGAAAGGGGGGATACGCAGTATTTT. Protein: CASSQERGDTQYF.

The genes are TRBV19 and TRBJ1-5; D not resolved. The CDR3 length is 14 residues. V was shortened by 4 bases and J by 7 bases, with 14 bases between the two germline ends. Looked up from germline, CDR1 is LNHDA and CDR2 is SQIVND (reference sequence). The CDR3 region has the DNA TGTGCCAGTAGTAGTTCCAACTCCCTACAGCCCCAGCATTTT. Translation: CASSSSNSLQPQHF.

This chain joins TRBV19 and TRBJ1-5; a weak D match, TRBD1 (5 bases). CDR1 LNHDA and CDR2 SQIVND come from the germline V gene (reference sequence). The CDR3 consists of 13 residues. V lost 8 bases and J lost 7, with 15 bases in between. CDR3 loop: CASGGSAGQPQHF. DNA of the CDR3: TGTGCCAGTGGGGGGAGTGCGGGCCAGCCCCAGCATTTT.

V is TRBV18 and J is TRBJ1-3; D is unresolved. Germline V gives CDR1 KGHSH, CDR2 LQKENI. This CDR3 region has 13 residues. Trimming removed 2 bases from V and 6 bases from J, with 8 bases in between. CDR3 sequence: CASSPYEKNTIYF. The CDR3 bases are TGTGCCAGCTCACCATACGAGAAAAACACCATATATTTT.

The V gene is TRBV29-1, the J gene TRBJ1-1; no clear D gene. V was cut by 7 bases and J by 1 base, with 7 bases left in between. Germline loops: CDR1 SQVTM, CDR2 ANQGSEA. This CDR3 region has 11 residues. CDR3 residues: CSGRRNTEAFF. The CDR3 bases are TGCAGCGGTCGTAGGAACACTGAAGCTTTCTTT.

The rearrangement joins TRBV18 to TRBJ1-5; D is possibly TRBD1 (6 bases). The CDR3 is made up of 13 amino acids. V lost 5 bases and J 9 bases, leaving 14 bases between the germline ends. Per the germline V gene, CDR1 is KGHSH and CDR2 is LQKENI. The CDR3 sequence is CASSATSGVPQHF. For the CDR3, the DNA is TGTGCCAGCTCAGCGACCTCAGGGGTGCCCCAGCATTTT.

The chain combines TRBV11-2 with TRBJ1-4, with a weak D call TRBD1 (5 bases). V dropped 5 bases and J dropped 3 bases, with 10 bases sitting between them. In germline, CDR1 is SGHAT, CDR2 FQNNGV. The length of the CDR3 is 14 residues. The CDR3 region is CASSLRGANEKLFF. CDR3 DNA sequence: TGTGCCAGCAGCCTCCGGGGGGCTAATGAAAAACTGTTTTTT. Looking up the rest from reference TRBV11-2 and TRBJ1-4 gives the full variable domain: EAGVAQSPRYKIIEKRQSVAFWCNPISGHATLYWYQQILGQGPKLLIQFQNNGVVDDSQLPKDRFSAERLKGVDSTLKIQPAKLEDSAVYLCASSLRGANEKLFFGSGTQLSVL.

The chain uses TRBV24-1 and TRBJ2-3, with D possibly matching TRBD1 (6 bases). The V gene's germline CDR1 is KGHDR and CDR2 SFDVKD. The CDR3 is 15 residues long. V shed 2 bases and J shed 3 bases, with 11 bases lying between them. The CDR3 loop is CATSDYRVGTDTQYF. The CDR3 bases are TGTGCCACCAGTGATTACAGGGTGGGTACAGATACGCAGTATTTT.

The V and J genes are TRBV5-1 and TRBJ1-5, with 7 positions matching TRBD1. J was trimmed by 1 base and V by 4 bases; bases with no gene match: 2. Per the germline V gene, CDR1 is SGHRS and CDR2 is YFSETQ. This CDR3 has 14 amino acids. The CDR3 nucleotides read TGCGCCAGCAGCACGGGACAGAGCAATCAGCCCCAGCATTTT. Its translation: CASSTGQSNQPQHF.

The genes are TRBV7-6 and TRBJ2-5; 8 bases are shared with TRBD1. The germline CDR1 and CDR2 sequences are SGHVS and FNYEAQ. V dropped 5 bases and J dropped 5; count of bases not matched to a gene: 13. CDR3 size: 16 residues. The CDR3: CASSPQVQGAGETQYF. The CDR3 nucleotides are TGTGCCAGCAGCCCACAAGTCCAGGGGGCTGGGGAGACCCAGTACTTC.

The CDR3 sequence: CASSKGTGGPTEAFF. The CDR3 DNA reads as TGCGCCAGCAGCAAGGGGACAGGGGGACCCACTGAAGCTTTCTTT. The V call is TRBV5-1, the J call TRBJ1-1; 11 bases map to TRBD1. This CDR3 has 15 amino acids. Germline assignment: CDR1 SGHRS and CDR2 YFSETQ. Losses at the gene ends were 4 bases for V and 4 bases for J; bases not matched to a gene: 6. Full variable domain (outside the CDR3, taken from reference TRBV5-1 and TRBJ1-1): KAGVTQTPRYLIKTRGQQVTLSCSPISGHRSVSWYQQTPGQGLQFLFEYFSETQRNKGNFPGRFSGRQFSNSRSEMNVSTLELGDSALYLCASSKGTGGPTEAFFGQGTRLTVV.

This chain links TRBV19 with TRBJ2-5, with D perhaps TRBD1 (5 bases). V shed 4 bases and J shed 5 bases, with 8 bases lying between them. This CDR3 is 12 amino acids long. CDR1 is LNHDA and CDR2 is SQIVND in the germline V gene (reference sequence). The CDR3 sequence is CASSSRVETQYF. CDR3 coding DNA: TGTGCCAGTAGTAGCAGGGTGGAGACCCAGTACTTC.

This clone was detected only a few times. The J gene is TRBJ2-2, the V gene TRBV7-3; perhaps TRBD2 as D (6 bases). The CDR3 is 15 amino acids. Trimming pared 4 bases from V and 4 bases from J, leaving 13 bases between. The V gene's germline CDR1 is SGHTA and CDR2 FQGTGA. CDR3 amino acids: CASSWAPGVTGELFF. CDR3 in DNA: TGTGCCAGCAGCTGGGCCCCGGGGGTCACCGGGGAGCTGTTTTTT.

The chain couples TRBV6-1 to TRBJ2-7; a weak D match, TRBD2 (6 bases). Germline V gives CDR1 MNHNS, CDR2 SASEGT. With 1 base removed from V and 4 bases from J, the gap between germline ends came to 11 bases. The CDR3 runs to 14 residues. CDR3 in amino acids: CASSEGGVRYEQYF. CDR3 in DNA: TGTGCCAGCAGTGAAGGCGGGGTAAGGTACGAGCAGTACTTC.

This clone was recorded only once. The chain employs TRBV2 and TRBJ2-3; D unresolved. CDR1 and CDR2 from the germline V gene are SNHLY and FYNNEI. V lost 4 bases and J lost 4, with 9 bases in between. The CDR3 loop spans 13 amino acids. The CDR3 loop is CASSGNGADTQYF. In DNA form, the CDR3 reads TGTGCCAGCAGTGGTAATGGAGCAGATACGCAGTATTTT.

V is TRBV4-1 and J is TRBJ2-3; D remains ambiguous. This CDR3 has 14 amino acids. From germline, CDR1 is MGHRA and CDR2 YSYEKL. Between the trimmed V and J ends, which lost 1 base and 6 bases, there was a span of 11 bases. The CDR3 DNA reads TGCGCCAGCAGCCAAGTCGCGAGTGAGGATACGCAGTATTTT. Translation: CASSQVASEDTQYF.